This TCR beta chain was sequenced in a study of blood T cell repertoires in COVID-19. The CDR3 extends over 13 amino acids. V dropped 7 bases and J dropped 5; count of bases not matched to a gene: 8. Assay: immunoSEQ multiplex PCR; the TCRdb copy retains only in-frame clones and omits some. The sample shows about 160,000 clones, more than 90% of them seen only once. The sequence came from a man between 45 and 60 years old with acute or convalescent COVID-19. Sequencing was carried out using peripheral blood. The gene calls are TRBV12-3 or TRBV12-4 and TRBJ2-7; TRBD2 matches 7 bases. The CDR3 protein is CASKNTGGNEQYF. The CDR3 region has the DNA TGTGCCAGCAAGAATACGGGAGGTAACGAGCAGTACTTC.